This T cell receptor (beta chain) was captured in a study of T cells in Graves' hyperthyroidism and ophthalmopathy (dated by TCRdb to the late 2010s). Some background on the complete study: Peripheral blood was sampled at the time of initial diagnosis, prior to any treatment. To identify distinguishing TCR V-J signatures, a discovery cohort of about 100 patients was used, comprising 40 to 45 with Graves' ophthalmopathy and around 57 with stable Graves' hyperthyroidism. An independent validation cohort of 18 to 20 hyperthyroidism patients and about 16 patients who later progressed to ophthalmopathy tested prospective prediction of ophthalmopathy. The approximately 100 discovery patients were randomly divided into training and test sets at a 7:3 ratio. In addition, the study compared T-cell repertoires in thyroid tissue and in blood from about six Graves' hyperthyroidism patients. Following sampling, methimazole starting at 30 mg daily was given to hyperthyroidism patients, and high-dose intravenous methylprednisolone was given to ophthalmopathy patients. The paper describes TCR Vbeta CDR3 sequencing of 130 to 150 peripheral blood samples, made up of fewer than 50 ophthalmopathy patients, 70 to 75 hyperthyroidism patients and 17 progressor patients. On the study overall, not on this receptor specifically: Blood samples also contained most of the expanded thyroid clonotypes (frequency above 0.001), which suggests that blood repertoires may reflect thyroid immune responses. Sample size was not statistically predetermined, and blinding of investigators to group allocation was not performed. A 13 V-J signature model separated ophthalmopathy from stable hyperthyroidism, with around 91% sensitivity and 81% to 83% specificity in cross-validation and 80%/75% in testing. In validation, progression to ophthalmopathy was predicted by the model with approximately 67% sensitivity and roughly 72% specificity, a median of roughly 6.4 months before onset.

Measured from the cysteine to the phenylalanine, the CDR3 is 16 residues long. The sequence is cut down to CDR3 DNA, 48 bases in frame from base 1. V was cut back by 8 bases and J by 0 bases, leaving a gap of 17 bases between them. The germline V gene encodes CDR1 MNHEY and CDR2 SMNVEV (reference sequence). Moderately to severely active disease, a Clinical Activity Score of at least 3, a NOSPECS grade of at least 4, and a duration under 3 months were present in ophthalmopathy patients. The study excluded patients with uncontrolled infections, other autoimmune diseases, pregnancy or lactation. Diagnoses were established on the basis of clinical symptoms, serum thyroxine and TRAb, thyroid ultrasound, and orbital computed tomography. PBMCs were separated from 8 to 10 ml of fresh peripheral blood using Ficoll-Paque density gradient centrifugation. Trizol reagent was used to extract total RNA, and RNA quality was then checked on an Agilent 2100 Bioanalyzer.

A single count supports this clonotype. Its antigen is not yet known. The sample holds no much larger clone one base away, and base qualities are not on file. A single read constitutes weak evidence. Amplification of TCR beta CDR3 regions was carried out from RNA transcripts. For the first round of RT-PCR on the TCR CDR3, the HTBI primer set was used together with the Qiagen OneStep RT-PCR kit. A second multiplex PCR round built the libraries, followed by size selection and purification. Sequencing of the libraries was done on an Illumina HiSeq2000 using paired-end 100 bp reads. Turning to the authors' computational methods: SOAPnuke was used to process the raw data, throwing out any read that contained adapters or uncalled bases, had a mean Phred below 15, or lacked an exact constant-primer or identifier match. High-quality paired reads were merged with COPE v1.2.5, and unique nucleotide sequences were defined as clonotypes. MiTCR v1.1 was used to align clonotypes to the IMGT TRBV, TRBD and TRBJ reference segments. Only V-J combinations with frequency above 0.0001, covering about 99% of repertoires, were analysed. The TCS score was defined as the ratio of F50 (clonal expansion) to E x V (chaos), calculated using BLOSUM62-based TCRdist between CDR3 peptides within each V-J. Welch's t-statistics and random forest reduced 514 V-J features to about 13, which were used in a naive Bayes classifier (R e1071). Using fastp trimming at Q25 and MiXCR clonotype assembly, TCRdb reanalyzed the public sequencing data and kept in-frame beta chains. Rows with one shared CDR3 protein collapse into an entry with the most common genes and DNA. It is TCRdb's table, rather than the study itself, that gives the V and J calls and clone size. For this sample the table gives a few hundred thousand distinct CDR3 sequences, of which over 15% were detected only once. Of the sample, approximately 16% is held by the ten largest clones.

The sequence was obtained from a woman younger than 30 with Graves' ophthalmopathy. The chain uses TRBV27 and TRBJ1-5; TRBD1 is perhaps the D gene, given 6 matching bases. Sequenced sample: blood. The DNA reads TGTGCCAGCGGCTTAGATCCCAGGGGTAGCAATCAGCCCCAGCATTTT. Translated, it reads CASGLDPRGSNQPQHF.